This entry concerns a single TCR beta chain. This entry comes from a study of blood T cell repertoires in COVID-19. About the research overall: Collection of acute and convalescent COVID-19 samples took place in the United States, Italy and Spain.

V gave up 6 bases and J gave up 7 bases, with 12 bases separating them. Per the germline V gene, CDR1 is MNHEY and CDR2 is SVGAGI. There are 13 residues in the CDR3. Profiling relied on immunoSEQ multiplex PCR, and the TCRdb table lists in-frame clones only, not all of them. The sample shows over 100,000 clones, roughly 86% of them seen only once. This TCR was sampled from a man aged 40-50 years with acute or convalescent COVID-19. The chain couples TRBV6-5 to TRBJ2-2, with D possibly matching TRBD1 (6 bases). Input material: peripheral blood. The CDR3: CASSQGRSGELFF. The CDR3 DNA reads TGTGCCAGCAGCCAGGGGCGAAGCGGGGAGCTGTTTTTT.